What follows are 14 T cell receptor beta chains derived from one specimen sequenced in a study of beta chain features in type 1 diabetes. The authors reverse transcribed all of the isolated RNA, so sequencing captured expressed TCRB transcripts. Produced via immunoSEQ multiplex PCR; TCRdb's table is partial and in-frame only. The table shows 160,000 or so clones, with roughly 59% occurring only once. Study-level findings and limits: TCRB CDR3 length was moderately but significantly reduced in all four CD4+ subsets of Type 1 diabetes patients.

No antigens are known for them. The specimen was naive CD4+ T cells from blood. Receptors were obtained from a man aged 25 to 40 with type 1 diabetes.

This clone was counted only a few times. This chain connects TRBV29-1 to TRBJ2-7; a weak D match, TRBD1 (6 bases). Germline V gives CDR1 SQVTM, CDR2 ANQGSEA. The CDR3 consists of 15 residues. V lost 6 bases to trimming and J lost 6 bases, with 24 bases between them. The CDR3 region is CSVAPNRDTTPEQYF. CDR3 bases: TGCAGCGTCGCCCCAAACAGGGATACTACCCCCGAGCAGTACTTC.

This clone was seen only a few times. This CDR3 reads CAIGLGQASTDTQYF. In DNA, the CDR3 is TGTGCCATAGGGCTGGGACAGGCGAGCACAGATACGCAGTATTTT. V gene TRBV10-3 combines with J gene TRBJ2-3, with 8 bases identical to TRBD1. CDR1 is ENHRY, CDR2 SYGVKD, per germline. The ends lost 9 bases at V and 0 bases at J; junction bases unmatched: 8. The CDR3 covers 15 residues.

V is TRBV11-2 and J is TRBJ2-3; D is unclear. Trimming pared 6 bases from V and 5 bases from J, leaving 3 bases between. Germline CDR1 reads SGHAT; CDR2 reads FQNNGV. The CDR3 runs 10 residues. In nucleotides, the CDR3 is TGTGCCAGCAGAAGAGATACGCAGTATTTT. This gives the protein CASRRDTQYF. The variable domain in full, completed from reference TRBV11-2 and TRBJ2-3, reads EAGVAQSPRYKIIEKRQSVAFWCNPISGHATLYWYQQILGQGPKLLIQFQNNGVVDDSQLPKDRFSAERLKGVDSTLKIQPAKLEDSAVYLCASRRDTQYFGPGTRLTVL.

For the CDR3, the DNA is TGTGCCAGCAGCGTAGGTACGGCTGTTGGGACTGAAGCTTTCTTT. Protein: CASSVGTAVGTEAFF. This chain connects TRBV9 to TRBJ1-1; D not certain. CDR3 length equals 15 residues. Germline V gene lookup returns CDR1 SGDLS and CDR2 YYNGEE. With 0 bases removed from V and 5 bases from J, the gap between germline ends came to 14 bases.

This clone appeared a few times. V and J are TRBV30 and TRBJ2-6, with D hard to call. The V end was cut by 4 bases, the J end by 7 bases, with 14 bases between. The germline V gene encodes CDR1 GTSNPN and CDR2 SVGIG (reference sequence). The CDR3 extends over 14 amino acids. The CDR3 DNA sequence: TGTGCCTGGACGGACGGAACCGGCGCCAACGTCCTGACTTTC. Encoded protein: CAWTDGTGANVLTF.

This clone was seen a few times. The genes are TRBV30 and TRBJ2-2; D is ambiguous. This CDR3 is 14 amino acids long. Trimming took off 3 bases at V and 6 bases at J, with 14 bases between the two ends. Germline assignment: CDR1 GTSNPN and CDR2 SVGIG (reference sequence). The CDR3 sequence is CAWRETVPAGELFF. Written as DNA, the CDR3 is TGTGCCTGGAGAGAGACCGTTCCCGCCGGGGAGCTGTTTTTT.

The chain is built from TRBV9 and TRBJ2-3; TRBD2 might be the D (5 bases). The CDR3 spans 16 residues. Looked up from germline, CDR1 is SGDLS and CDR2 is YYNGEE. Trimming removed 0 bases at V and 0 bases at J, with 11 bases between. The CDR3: CASSVVASPSTDTQYF. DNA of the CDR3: TGTGCCAGCAGCGTAGTAGCTAGCCCTAGCACAGATACGCAGTATTTT.

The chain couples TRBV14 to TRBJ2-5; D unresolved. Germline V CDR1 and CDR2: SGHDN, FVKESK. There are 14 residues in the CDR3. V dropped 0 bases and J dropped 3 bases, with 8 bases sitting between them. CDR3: CASSQEWNEETQYF. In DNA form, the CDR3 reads TGTGCCAGCAGCCAAGAGTGGAACGAAGAGACCCAGTACTTC.

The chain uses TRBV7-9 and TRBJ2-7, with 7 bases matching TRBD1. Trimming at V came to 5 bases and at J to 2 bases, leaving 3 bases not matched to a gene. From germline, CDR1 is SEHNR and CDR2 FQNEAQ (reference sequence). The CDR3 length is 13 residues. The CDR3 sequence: CASSVGQAYEQYF. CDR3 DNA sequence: TGTGCCAGCAGCGTAGGACAGGCCTACGAGCAGTACTTC. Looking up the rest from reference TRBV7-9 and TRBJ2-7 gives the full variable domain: DTGVSQNPRHKITKRGQNVTFRCDPISEHNRLYWYRQTLGQGPEFLTYFQNEAQLEKSRLLSDRFSAERPKGSFSTLEIQRTEQGDSAMYLCASSVGQAYEQYFGPGTRLTVT.

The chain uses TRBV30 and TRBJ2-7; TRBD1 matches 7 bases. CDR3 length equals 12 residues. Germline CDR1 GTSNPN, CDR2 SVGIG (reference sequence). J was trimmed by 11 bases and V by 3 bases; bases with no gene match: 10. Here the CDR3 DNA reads TGTGCCTGGAGGATGACAGGGCTAGTCAAGTACTTC. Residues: CAWRMTGLVKYF. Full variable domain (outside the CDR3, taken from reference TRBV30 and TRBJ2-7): SQTIHQWPATLVQPVGSPLSLECTVEGTSNPNLYWYRQAAGRGLQLLFYSVGIGQISSEVPQNLSASRPQDRQFILSSKKLLLSDSGFYLCAWRMTGLVKYFGPGTRLTVT.

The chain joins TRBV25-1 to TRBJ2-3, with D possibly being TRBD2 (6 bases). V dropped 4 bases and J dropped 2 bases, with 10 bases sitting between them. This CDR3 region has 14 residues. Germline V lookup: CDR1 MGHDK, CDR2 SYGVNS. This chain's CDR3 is CASSVRGLTDTQYF. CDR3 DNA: TGTGCCAGCAGTGTACGGGGACTCACAGATACGCAGTATTTT. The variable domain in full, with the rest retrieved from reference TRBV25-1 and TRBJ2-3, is EADIYQTPRYLVIGTGKKITLECSQTMGHDKMYWYQQDPGMELHLIHYSYGVNSTEKGDLSSESTVSRIRTEHFPLTLESARPSHTSQYLCASSVRGLTDTQYFGPGTRLTVL.

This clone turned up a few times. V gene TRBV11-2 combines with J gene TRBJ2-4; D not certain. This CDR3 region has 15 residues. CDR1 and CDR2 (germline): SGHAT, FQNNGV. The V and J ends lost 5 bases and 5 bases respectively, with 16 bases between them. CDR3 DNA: TGTGCCAGCAGCGCTCTAAGGCGCGGAGAAAACATTCAGTACTTC. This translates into CASSALRRGENIQYF.

The CDR3 is CAWRRDLNEKLFF. The CDR3 DNA sequence: TGTGCCTGGAGAAGGGACCTTAATGAAAAACTGTTTTTT. The chain uses TRBV30 and TRBJ1-4, with D tentatively TRBD1 (5 bases). Germline CDR1 is GTSNPN and CDR2 is SVGIG (reference sequence). CDR3 length: 13 amino acids. The V gene lost 3 bases and the J gene lost 4 bases, with 9 bases spanning the gap. The whole variable domain, filled in from reference TRBV30 and TRBJ1-4, reads SQTIHQWPATLVQPVGSPLSLECTVEGTSNPNLYWYRQAAGRGLQLLFYSVGIGQISSEVPQNLSASRPQDRQFILSSKKLLLSDSGFYLCAWRRDLNEKLFFGSGTQLSVL.

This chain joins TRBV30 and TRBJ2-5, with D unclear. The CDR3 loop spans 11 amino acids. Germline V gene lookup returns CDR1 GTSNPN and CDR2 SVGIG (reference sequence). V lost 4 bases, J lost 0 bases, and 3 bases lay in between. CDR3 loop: CAWTNQETQYF. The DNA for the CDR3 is TGTGCCTGGACAAACCAAGAGACCCAGTACTTC.